The present T cell receptor beta chain was sequenced within a study of regulatory and conventional T cells in RAG deficiency. Blood CD4+ CD25-high CD127-low regulatory T cells supplied the genomic DNA template. General study points: Compared with controls, unique Treg TCR beta sequences dropped around 100-fold in Omenn syndrome and CID/AS. Patient subsets had shorter CDR3s; Omenn Treg-Tconv overlap exceeded 85%.

This clone was found once. Its specificity is unknown. Germline is not matched at one junction end, which may reflect a read error. This CDR3 is built from 13 residues. CDR1 SGHRS and CDR2 YFSETQ come from the germline V gene. The data were produced by immunoSEQ multiplex PCR, yet TCRdb's version contains in-frame clones alone and is incomplete. The repertoire holds around 29,000 clones, with under 95% as singletons. These data also featured in a second study, about regulatory T cells. That paper states: The primer mix had 52 TRBV and 13 TRBJ primers.

The sequenced material came from Tregs sorted from blood. The V gene is TRBV5-1, the J gene TRBJ1-3; a weak D match, TRBD1 (5 bases). This sequence originates from a human donor in good health. The CDR3 sequence is CVSSFGGGNTIYF. The CDR3 DNA is TGCGTCAGCAGCTTTGGGGGTGGAAACACCATATATTTT. The full variable domain, completed using reference TRBV5-1 and TRBJ1-3, is KAGVTQTPRYLIKTRGQQVTLSCSPISGHRSVSWYQQTPGQGLQFLFEYFSETQRNKGNFPGRFSGRQFSNSRSEMNVSTLELGDSALYLCVSSFGGGNTIYFGEGSWLTVV.